This TCR beta chain appears in the sequencing data of a study of OX40 agonist ivuxolimab in advanced cancers. The overall study: Ivuxolimab is an agonistic anti-OX40 (CD134) antibody, and patients were treated with it. Aged about 23 to 90 with a mean of about 60 years, they were under 85% male.

Study-level points and caveats: Certain nonresponders likewise exhibited a low normalized T-cell clonal expansion.

Profiling relied on immunoSEQ multiplex PCR, and the TCRdb table lists in-frame clones only, not all of them. The table has roughly 19,000 clones, around 84% seen once. Note on this clone: Its antigen remains unidentified.

This TCR was sampled from an adult with an advanced solid tumor such as melanoma, head and neck, liver or kidney cancer. The sequenced sample was CD4+ or CD8+ T cells sorted from blood, obtained in a trial of the OX40 agonist ivuxolimab.

Here the CDR3 reads CASSSQHSYEQYF. CDR3 coding DNA: TGTGCCAGCAGCTCCCAACATTCCTACGAGCAGTACTTC. The rearrangement joins TRBV7-3 to TRBJ2-7; D call uncertain. In germline, CDR1 is SGHTA, CDR2 FQGTGA. The V gene lost 4 bases and the J gene lost 1 base, with 8 bases spanning the gap. The CDR3 contains 13 residues.